The rows below give T cell receptor beta chains drawn from one sample of a study of T-cell reconstitution after alpha-beta-depleted transplantation in children. MiXCR, run by TCRdb on the PCR reads, gives a single entry per CDR3 protein. The sample holds around 360,000 distinct CDR3 sequences, approximately 10% seen once. Sequenced here: PBMCs from the stem cell graft donor, sampled from the stem cell graft. The receptors originated from a human donor who donated a stem cell graft to a child with acute lymphoblastic leukemia. Both conserved end residues are part of each CDR3.

v_gene	CDR3aa
TRBV10-3	CAISGPGLAGGVADTQYF
TRBV5-1	CASSSQGSGNSPLHF
TRBV11-2	CASSLQSLTPTSPGNEQFF
TRBV11-2	CASSRDYGYTF
TRBV19	CASSIKASINIQYF
TRBV7-9	CASSLEGKTQYF
TRBV20-1	CSAGPWREFKNEQFF
TRBV19	CASMGQVDEKLFF
TRBV12-5	CASGPPGQGAHEQYF
TRBV5-1	CASSFGTGGDYEQYF
TRBV30	CAWSNRETQYF
TRBV7-9	CASSGPQGLETQYF
TRBV27	CASSLSIAGEDTGELFF
TRBV20-1	CSVKPGHTYEQYF
TRBV25-1	CASSGGQAITNTGELFF
TRBV7-8	CASSLGGGLAGVNEQFF
TRBV7-9	CASSSTGQGGHEQFF
TRBV29-1	CSVWLASNEQFF
TRBV7-2	CASSLEGYGYTF
TRBV5-1	CASYRIPNLSNEQFF
TRBV14	CASSQDGRGGSQSSYEQYF
TRBV28	CASSFNKGEGLRTQYF
TRBV11-1	CASSTEDTKRGLTDTQYF
TRBV20-1	CRPTGGNYEQYF
TRBV29-1	CSVEDPFGNTIYF
TRBV6-1	CARGGGYKALSTDTQYF
TRBV5-1	CASRRTSGRVTDTQYF
TRBV5-1	CASSYMMGLAGATYEQYF
TRBV20-1	CSAGTSGTDTQYF
TRBV5-1	CASSKGSGSNQGETQYF
TRBV24-1	CATSDLGTPSVQYF
TRBV28	CASSWGQAPGDLSYEQYF
TRBV5-1	CASSGGLAGAGDTQYF
TRBV20-1	CSAPALDSSYSNQPQHF
TRBV3-1	CASSQVRGLAYDTQYF
TRBV9	CASSAYPGHTEAFF
TRBV12-3/TRBV12-4	CASSFWGDNQPQHF
TRBV21-1	CASTPLCEYEQYF
TRBV11-2	CASSSMTGTGLSSYNEQFF
TRBV20-1	CSASEGTVLGANVLTF
TRBV29-1	CSVSSQGGNTGELFF